The sequence of this TCR beta chain was determined in a study of cytotoxic CD8 clonotypes in ibrutinib-treated CLL (dated by TCRdb to the early 2020s). With respect to the entire study: The cohort was composed of some twelve relapsed/refractory and fewer than 16 treatment-naive patients; IGHV unmutated status was identified in about 17 patients. Responses were partial in roughly 24 patients and complete in 2; after median 68 months follow-up, some 14 stayed in remission and about twelve progressed. The response samples were drawn at a median of approximately 12 months into treatment, with a range of roughly 6 to 40 months. An average of about 250,000 productive templates and approximately 90,000 productive rearrangements was obtained per sample. Of the approximately 94 people in the trial, approximately 28 had longitudinal samples available. Cryopreserved peripheral blood mononuclear cells were collected before treatment, at response, and at either disease progression or sustained remission. Every sample from remission and from progressive disease was obtained while the patients were still on ibrutinib.

Each clonotype received, on average, about 9.7x coverage in deep resolution sequencing performed on a MiSeq, where the target depth lay between 1 in 1 million and 1 in 200,000 T cells. The immunoSEQ hsTCRB Kit was used to generate TCR beta libraries. The paper's processing steps were these. ImmunoSEQ Data Assistant and ImmunoSEQ Analyzer were used for data analysis, and V, D and J genes were assigned according to IMGT definitions. Clonality, which ranges from 0 to 1, was calculated as one minus the normalized Shannon entropy of productive rearrangement frequencies. Only overrepresented clonotypes making up at least 0.05% of each patient's repertoire were included in the public clonotype analysis. More than ten repertoires from age-matched healthy donors, obtained from immuneACCESS, served as clonality controls. The table comes from immuneACCESS by way of TCRdb, which keeps in-frame sequences with V and J called. Part of the clones is missing from these tables; in studies checked, under half for an unresolved V gene and the rest for unknown reasons. That table supplies the V and J calls and clone size; D and trimming were determined from the DNA. The sample table records some 170,000 clones; roughly 88% of these occur just once. Jointly, the top ten make up 3% to 3.5% of the sample.

On this clone: This clone's antigen is unknown. No qualities accompany the bases; no much larger clone lies one base away.

The research as a whole found: Public clonotypes were rare and either shrank or stayed stable during treatment, and the rise in clonality at ibrutinib response reflected expansion of private clonotypes. An increase in clonality was observed at ibrutinib response, with clonality remaining stable during sustained remission and falling back toward baseline at progression. At baseline, clonality was higher than in age-matched healthy donors and showed a strong correlation with circulating CD8+ T-cell counts. Sustained-remission and progressing patients did not have matched sampling times, and lymph node repertoires were not examined.

The sample's time point label, decoded: progressive disease on ibrutinib. Approximately 2 micrograms of genomic DNA were extracted from cryopreserved PBMCs for TCR beta library preparation. High-throughput TCR beta sequencing was performed on longitudinal blood samples from CLL patients receiving ibrutinib monotherapy. The patients were enrolled in a single-center, open-label phase 2 trial of ibrutinib monotherapy. This material consisted of PBMCs, taken at disease progression, from a patient treated with ibrutinib. The TCR sequence derives from a human donor with chronic lymphocytic leukemia.

The CDR3 here reads CASSFHGTNQPQHF. The DNA is TGTGCCAGCAGTTTCCACGGCACCAATCAGCCCCAGCATTTT. The V and J segments used are TRBV28 and TRBJ1-5, with the D gene not clear enough to name. Relative to germline, V is 3 bases shorter and J is 3 bases shorter, with 9 bases between their ends. As encoded in the germline V gene, CDR1 is MDHEN while CDR2 is SYDVKM. The CDR3 runs 14 amino acids, cysteine and phenylalanine included. Only the CDR3 part of the read is kept: 42 bases, read in frame from the first base.